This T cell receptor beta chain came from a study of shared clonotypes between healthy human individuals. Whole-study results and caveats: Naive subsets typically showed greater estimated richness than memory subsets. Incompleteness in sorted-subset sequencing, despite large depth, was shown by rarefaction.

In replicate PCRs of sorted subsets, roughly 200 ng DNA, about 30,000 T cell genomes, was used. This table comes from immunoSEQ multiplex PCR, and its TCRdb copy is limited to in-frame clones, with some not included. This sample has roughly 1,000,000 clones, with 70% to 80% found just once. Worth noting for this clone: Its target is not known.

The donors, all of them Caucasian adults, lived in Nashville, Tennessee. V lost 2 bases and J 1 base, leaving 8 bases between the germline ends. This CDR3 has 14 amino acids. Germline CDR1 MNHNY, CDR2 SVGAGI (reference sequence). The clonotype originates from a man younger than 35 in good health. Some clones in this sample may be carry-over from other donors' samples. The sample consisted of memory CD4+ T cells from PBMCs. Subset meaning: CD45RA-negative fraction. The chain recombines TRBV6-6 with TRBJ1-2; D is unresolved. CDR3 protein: CASSYTGFNYGYTF. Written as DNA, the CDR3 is TGTGCCAGCAGTTACACGGGATTTAACTATGGCTACACCTTC.